This T cell receptor (beta chain) was captured by sequencing in a study of cytomegalovirus exposure and HLA in healthy donors (dated by TCRdb to 2015 to 2018). A note on the overall study: An earlier analysis of 587 of the donors reported over 250 Gb of sequence data and 117 million unique TCR beta sequences obtained from around 190 million T cells. Roughly 300 gigabases of sequencing data and tens of millions of unique TCR sequences made up an early release that covered several hundred HLA-typed donors. Of the roughly 400 genotyped donors, 65% to 90% fell in the genetic ancestry cluster associated with self-reported Caucasian donors. The study aimed to test whether signatures of past pathogen exposure could be identified by cataloging public T cell receptors. Using immunosequencing, the study profiled T cell repertoires from about 610 subjects and related those repertoires to cytomegalovirus serostatus. Besides the first cohort of hundreds of subjects, a separate validation cohort made up of roughly 120 different subjects was used. The study combined high-throughput TCR immunosequencing, statistical association of individual TCRs with disease status, and machine learning to predict cytomegalovirus infection status. A later analysis re-analyzed previously published TCR beta repertoires from approximately 700 donors and added high-resolution HLA genotyping to study TCR occurrence patterns. In the later analysis, no new phenotypic data were used to find candidate immune exposures; instead, reliance was placed on TCR beta sequences and their occurrence across donors. An earlier analysis of around 580 of the donors used high-throughput TCR beta sequencing to judge whether each TCR beta V gene segment behaved as functional or pseudogenic. Alongside the repertoire data, information on donor age, sex, ethnicity and CMV serostatus was compiled. In a later genetic analysis, genome-wide SNP genotypes for 398 of the 666 donors were used, and that subset was treated as a discovery cohort. Every repertoire in the discovery cohort had been generated on one and the same sequencing platform. Class I and class II HLA loci were covered by the typing at four-digit resolution. Typing coverage differed by locus: A, B, C, DRB1 and DQB1 were typed in roughly 620-640 donors, DQA1 in about 500, DPA1 in around 610, and DPB1 in just under 480. Roughly 5 DR-DQ haplotypes were handled as single units for association and clustering because linkage in the cohort was strong. Among some 400 genotyped donors of the cohort, an average of about 240,000 unique TCR beta nucleotide sequences was sequenced per donor, of which 15% to 20% were non-productive.

The CDR1 and CDR2 encoded by the germline V gene are MGHRA and YSYEKL. The CDR3 goes from the cysteine to the phenylalanine over 14 residues. The CDR3 DNA has 42 bases and is translated from base 1. Germline trimming: 4 bases from V, 5 bases from J; junction bases outside gene matches: 7. The cohort was made up of roughly 670 healthy bone marrow donors. All cohort members were sampled while nominally healthy, although unrecorded immune exposures were likely present. The donor tested CMV seronegative, placing the donor among the 350 or so seronegative members of the cohort. A peripheral blood sample was provided by each donor, and peripheral blood mononuclear cells were used for TCR beta sequencing. Genomic DNA was extracted from the blood cell samples with the Qiagen DNeasy Blood Extraction Kit. Overall results and qualifications from the work: In a later analysis, most CMV-associated TCR beta chains were found to appear HLA-restricted, with HLA associations seemingly driven largely by CMV exposure. While some public TCRs were present in many individuals, most TCR sequences turned up only very rarely across donors. Because some donors lacked HLA typing at each locus, the association tests relied only on the typed subset. When HLA alleles, especially DR and DQ, strongly co-occurred, TCR associations were difficult to assign to individual alleles. CMV serostatus was the only immune exposure information available for the cohort. In a later genetic analysis, a missense DCLRE1C variant was associated with V-gene and J-gene trimming of TCR beta chains, and the association was replicated in an independent cohort. In a later genetic analysis, fewer N-insertions in productive TCRs were reported among donors in an Asian-associated ancestry cluster than the approximately 710-donor mean. A later analysis found that HLA-associated TCR beta chains were more clonally expanded and had lower generation probabilities than equally common non-associated chains. A cluster of highly shared sequence variants was judged likely to represent a technical artifact of the sequencing pipeline. A total of 150 to 200 TCR beta chains were listed by the study as associated with cytomegalovirus. A later analysis reported that several top co-occurrence clusters appeared linked to parvovirus B19, influenza, CMV and Epstein-Barr virus. Some IMGT-functional V segments, including TRBV6-2 and TRBV6-3, could not be distinguished by the 87-base-pair reads and were therefore excluded. In a later analysis, TCR association rates were found to vary across HLA loci, with the most associated TCRs seen for DRB1 alleles and the fewest for HLA-C alleles. Around 16 rarely observed V segments, including chromosome 9 orphons, were excluded from the earlier analysis of approximately 500 of the donors because counts were too low. According to the authors, the approach could potentially be generalized to other disease states and immunological phenotypes. Roughly uniform sequencing depth across donors was assumed in presence/absence analyses, although this assumption may not hold. A further reported finding was that TCR beta sequences accurately predicted the HLA-A and HLA-B alleles for most subjects in the first cohort. In this cohort, only TCR beta chains were sequenced, and detectable features were limited by the absence of alpha or paired-chain data. Correlated functional status among segregating V segments might reflect linkage disequilibrium, but an unknown experimental factor could not be ruled out. An earlier analysis of approximately 600 of the donors showed that most TCR beta V segments appeared in productive rearrangements either about 90% or about 30% of the time, which broadly matched IMGT annotations. The classifier was reported to diagnose cytomegalovirus status with high specificity and sensitivity in both the original and validation cohorts. In vitro tests confirmed that a few of the cytomegalovirus-associated TCR beta chains recognize cytomegalovirus antigens. Specific HLA alleles were associated with 16,951 TCR beta sequences at a false discovery rate of 0.05 in a later analysis.

The library was generated by the immunoSEQ multiplex PCR assay. The multiplex PCR relied on a mix of 60 forward primers for TCR Vbeta segments and 13 reverse primers for TCR Jbeta segments. The CDR3 region of rearranged TCR beta genes was amplified from genomic DNA with a multiplex PCR assay. The amplified TCR beta libraries were sequenced on the Illumina HiSeq System as 87-base-pair reads. In the source study's methods: A later analysis tallied some 79 million unique TCR beta chains across the 666 repertoires, and about 12 million of those chains were shared by two or more donors. Raw reads were error-corrected and collapsed into unique sequences with a nearest-neighbor algorithm that merged closely related sequences to remove PCR and sequencing errors. Alignment of CDR3 sequences to IMGT reference sequences was used to assign V, D and J gene segments. For a sequence to be retained, a match of at least six nucleotides was required to both a V gene segment and a J gene segment. Rearrangements were called productive when the CDR3 lacked stop codons and stayed in frame with V and J; all others were non-productive. Following IMGT convention, CDR3 was defined as the stretch from the second conserved V-encoded cysteine up to the conserved J-encoded phenylalanine. Sequences without an unambiguous match to a single V gene segment were excluded from the earlier analysis of a few hundred of the donors. In an earlier analysis of 450 to 750 of the donors, a V segment was called functional when productive rearrangements were above 56.7%, and segregating when the standard deviation between donors exceeded 5%. A statistical classification framework was built to diagnose cytomegalovirus status from the catalog of TCR beta chain sequences. A later analysis assigned V and J genes by comparing TCR nucleotide sequences with IMGT/GENE-DB human TR gene sequences. The TCRdist pipeline was used in a later analysis to assign CDR3 sequences and most-parsimonious VDJ recombination scenarios. In a later analysis, every TCR beta chain was defined by the combination of its CDR3 amino acid sequence and its V-gene family, and reads without a unique V-gene family were dropped. A later analysis removed over 500 highly shared, low-generation-probability nucleotide sequences to deal with suspected cross-contamination and a sequencing artifact. A later analysis calculated a clonal expansion index for each public chain from normalized within-repertoire ranks of inferred template counts. Generation probabilities in a later analysis came from a VDJ recombination model fitted to out-of-frame rearrangements, and those results were checked against IGoR. In a later analysis, TCR-TCR, TCR-HLA and TCR-CMV co-occurrence was scored with hypergeometric tests, and a repertoire-size bias correction was applied to TCR pairs. A later analysis estimated false discovery rates by permuting HLA or CMV assignments 20 times. In a later analysis, co-occurring TCRs were grouped with DBSCAN, and TCRdist sequence similarity was added when clustering was performed within HLA-allele-positive subsets. Repertoires with fewer than 30,000 or more than 120,000 public chains were left out of co-occurrence clustering, as were five repertoires with anomalous nucleotide sharing. Held by TCRdb, this immuneACCESS table contains in-frame sequences only and omits some clones. Under half of the omission traces to an unresolved V gene where checked; the cause of the rest is unknown. V, J and clone size are those of that table, while D and trimming were read from the DNA. This sample gives 120,000 to 150,000 clones in total; roughly 80% of them show up just once. The top ten clones comprise 1.5% to 2% of the sample.

Points on this clone: The specificity of this receptor is unknown. Per-base quality was not reported, and no clone a single base away is much larger than it.

The specimen was PBMCs. The TCR was taken from a female donor in good health and CMV-seronegative. The rearrangement joined TRBV4-1 to TRBJ2-7; TRBD1 fits 8 bases in the junction. The CDR3 loop reads CASSPGTGGDEQYF. The DNA is as follows: TGCGCCAGCAGCCCTGGGACAGGCGGCGACGAGCAGTACTTC.